This TCR beta chain was retrieved from a study of CD4 T cells in relation to SARS-CoV-2 and coronaviruses. The method was immunoSEQ multiplex PCR; TCRdb's version includes in-frame clones alone and lacks a portion of them. The data show some 40,000 clones, around three quarters seen once. This clone was recorded a few times. Its matching antigen is unknown. The trim removed 5 bases at V and 5 bases at J, leaving 4 bases unmatched. The germline V gene encodes CDR1 SEHNR and CDR2 FQNEAQ (reference sequence). This CDR3 contains 13 residues. The sequence came from an adult with COVID-19. The chain couples TRBV7-9 to TRBJ2-7; 9 nucleotides align to TRBD1. Material: memory CD4+ T cells from PBMCs, cultured in vitro. CDR3 DNA: TGTGCCAGCAGCGTAGGGACAGGGAACGAGCAGTACTTC. Protein product: CASSVGTGNEQYF.